The sequence of this TCR beta chain was determined in a study of cytomegalovirus exposure and HLA in healthy donors. The CDR3 length is 13 residues. The ends were cut back, 1 base at V and 5 bases at J, with 8 bases in the middle. The germline V gene has CDR1 SGHAT and CDR2 FQNNGV. This clone has more than one count but fewer than ten. The PCR contained 60 Vbeta and 13 Jbeta primers. Per the authors' pipeline: A later analysis tallied about 80 million unique TCR beta chains, around 10 million of them shared. Using immunoSEQ multiplex PCR, the repertoire was profiled, and TCRdb retains in-frame clones only, with some absent. V, J and clone size reflect that table, while D and trimming were determined from the DNA. The profile shows 110,000 to 150,000 clones, roughly 70% of them singletons.

This TCR derives from a man aged 60 to 75 in good health and CMV-seronegative. Specimen: PBMCs. V and J are TRBV11-2 and TRBJ1-2; D is unclear. The DNA for the CDR3 is TGTGCCAGCAGCTTAGGAATCGGTTATGGCTACACCTTC. The encoded protein is CASSLGIGYGYTF.